One sample yielded the 9 T cell receptor beta chains listed below, sequenced in a study of blood T cell repertoires in COVID-19 (dated by TCRdb to about 2020). Libraries were built with the immunoSEQ multiplex PCR assay. TCRdb carries this immuneACCESS record with in-frame sequences only. Its versions omit some clonotypes, under half of them owing to an unresolved V gene in the studies checked, with the rest unexplained. The sample table shows about 97,000 clones, and around 90% are seen once. The ten largest clones add up to 4% to 5.5% of the sample. The sequenced material came from peripheral blood. These receptors came from a woman between 45 and 65 years old with COVID-19, enrolled during active disease.

The CDR3 DNA is TGTGCCAGCAGCTTCTTTATGACCGGGGGGGGAGATACGCAGTATTTT. Translation: CASSFFMTGGGDTQYF. The V call is TRBV7-2, the J call TRBJ2-3, with 8 nucleotides matching TRBD2. The CDR3 totals 16 residues. Germline V gives CDR1 SGHTA, CDR2 FQGNSA. V trimming: 3 bases; J trimming: 5 bases; junction bases outside the gene matches: 10.

The V call is TRBV12-5, the J call TRBJ2-1; 9 nucleotides agree with TRBD1. CDR3 size: 15 residues. The trim removed 1 base at V and 4 bases at J, leaving 2 bases unmatched. Germline V CDR1 and CDR2: LGHNT, FRNRAP. CDR3 sequence (DNA): TGTGCTAGTGGTTTGGGACAGGGGGGGTACAATGAGCAGTTCTTC. Translation: CASGLGQGGYNEQFF.

The rearrangement joins TRBV7-8 to TRBJ1-3; TRBD1 agrees at 7 bases. The germline V gene has CDR1 SGHVS and CDR2 FQNEAQ. The CDR3 length is 16 residues. V lost 1 base and J lost 2; bases outside the gene matches: 5. The CDR3 region is CASSLEPGTAGNTIYF. Written as DNA, the CDR3 is TGTGCCAGCAGCTTAGAGCCAGGGACAGCTGGAAACACCATATATTTT.

For the CDR3, the DNA is TGTGCCAGCAGCCCCGCCGACAGGGTAGGGTATGAAAAACTGTTTTTT. Protein product: CASSPADRVGYEKLFF. The chain employs TRBV5-6 and TRBJ1-4; 7 nucleotides line up with TRBD1. Germline assignment: CDR1 SGHDT and CDR2 YYEEEE. V lost 4 bases, J lost 6 bases, and 12 bases stayed unmatched. This CDR3 contains 16 residues.

The genes are TRBV30 and TRBJ1-4, with D unresolved. This CDR3 comprises 14 residues. V lost 2 bases, J lost 8 bases, and 15 bases lay in between. Per germline, CDR1 GTSNPN and CDR2 SVGIG (reference sequence). DNA of the CDR3: TGTGCCTGGAGTCCCGACATTGTCGGAGAAAAACTGTTTTTT. Amino acid sequence: CAWSPDIVGEKLFF.

The chain has TRBV6-5 and TRBJ1-2; tentative D call: TRBD1 (6 bases). V was cut by 6 bases and J by 3 bases, with 11 bases left in between. CDR3 length: 13 amino acids. Germline V gene data show CDR1 as MNHEY and CDR2 as SVGAGI. CDR3 protein: CASRRRQDYGYTF. The CDR3 DNA reads as TGTGCCAGCAGGCGTCGACAGGACTATGGCTACACCTTC.

The rearrangement joins TRBV6-1 to TRBJ2-3, with D maybe TRBD1 (5 bases). V was clipped by 1 base and J by 0 bases, with 14 bases between them. This CDR3 contains 17 residues. The germline CDR1 and CDR2 sequences are MNHNS and SASEGT. CDR3 loop: CASSEESIWGSTDTQYF. CDR3 sequence (DNA): TGTGCCAGCAGTGAAGAGTCAATTTGGGGCAGCACAGATACGCAGTATTTT.

A few counts support this clone. The chain joins TRBV30 to TRBJ1-3; no clear D. The CDR3 consists of 12 residues. The V and J ends lost 3 bases and 7 bases respectively, with 10 bases between them. Per germline, CDR1 GTSNPN and CDR2 SVGIG (reference sequence). Here the CDR3 DNA reads TGTGCCTGGAGAGCCCTTGGTAACACCATATATTTT. Translation: CAWRALGNTIYF.

In its sample, this clone was seen a few times. This chain joins TRBV6-5 and TRBJ1-2, with a tentative D call TRBD1 (5 bases). CDR3 length equals 12 residues. V was cut by 7 bases and J by 7 bases, with 13 bases left in between. CDR1 is MNHEY, CDR2 SVGAGI, per germline. The CDR3 nucleotides read TGTGCCAGCACTCAGGGCTCCTTTGGCTACACCTTC. As protein: CASTQGSFGYTF.